This T cell receptor (beta chain) was sequenced in a study of stem cell transplantation in POMP-related autoinflammatory disease. Whole-study context: The study hypothesized thymoproteasome defects skew the TRB repertoire via impaired CD8+ selection. Before transplant, CD4+ T cells skewed naive and CD8+ proportions were low. Whole-study results and caveats: Unique TRB V-J gene pairings were limited in number in patients with PRAID.

Clones were sequenced by immunoSEQ multiplex PCR, and TCRdb holds only the in-frame ones, with some missing. The sample comprises some 29,000 clones, 88% of which are singletons, and roughly 0.7% rests with the top ten. As for this clone: What it binds is not known.

V shed 1 base, J shed 3 bases, and the junction held 2 bases outside the gene matches. The germline V gene encodes CDR1 SGHRS and CDR2 YFSETQ. This CDR3 region has 14 residues. This sequence originates from a human donor with POMP-related autoinflammation and immune dysregulation (PRAID). Sample: CD4+ T cells from PBMCs, taken before stem cell transplantation. This rearrangement joins TRBV5-1 to TRBJ2-7; 9 bases align to TRBD1. The DNA of the CDR3 is TGCGCCAGCAGCTTGCCGGGACAGGGCTACGAGCAGTACTTC. This gives the protein CASSLPGQGYEQYF.